The 30 T cell receptor beta chains in this list originate from one sample, sequenced in a study of T cell repertoires in cytomegalovirus infection. TCRdb reanalysed the reads using MiXCR and keeps one entry per CDR3 protein. This sample has about 490,000 distinct CDR3 sequences, with approximately 16% found just once. The sequenced sample consisted of CD8+ T cells from PBMCs. All receptors come from a human donor in good health (CMV status not recorded). Some clones in this sample may be carry-over from other donors' samples.

This rearrangement joins TRBV4-1 to TRBJ2-5; unclear D gene. Germline CDR1 MGHRA, CDR2 YSYEKL. Trimming cost V 1 base and J 5 bases, with 8 bases left between them. The CDR3 runs 13 residues. For the CDR3, the DNA is TGCGCCAGCAGCCAAGTTATTTGGGAGACCCAGTACTTC. It codes for CASSQVIWETQYF.

This clonotype was recorded at least ten times. This chain connects TRBV11-2 to TRBJ1-6; no firm D call. Trimming cost V 1 base and J 0 bases, with 10 bases left between them. The CDR3 runs 17 residues. Looked up from germline, CDR1 is SGHAT and CDR2 is FQNNGV. CDR3 amino acids: CASSLASGSSYNSPLHF. The DNA for the CDR3 is TGTGCCAGCAGCTTAGCGTCTGGGAGCTCCTATAATTCACCCCTCCACTTT.

V is TRBV7-3 and J is TRBJ2-7, with a tentative D call TRBD2 (6 bases). Germline assignment: CDR1 SGHTA and CDR2 FQGTGA. The CDR3 runs 12 residues. V shed 2 bases and J shed 6 bases, with 8 bases lying between them. The CDR3 nucleotides are TGTGCCAGCAGCTTATACGGGGGCGAGCAGTACTTC. Its translation: CASSLYGGEQYF.

In its sample, this clonotype was seen many times. The gene calls are TRBV7-9 and TRBJ2-3; 14 bases match TRBD2. This CDR3 is built from 14 residues. Germline V gene data show CDR1 as SEHNR and CDR2 as FQNEAQ (reference sequence). Trimming removed 8 bases from V and 4 bases from J; junction bases left unmatched: 2. CDR3 bases: TGTGCCAGCGGACTAGCGGGGGGCTCAGATACGCAGTATTTT. Its protein product is CASGLAGGSDTQYF. The whole variable domain, filled in from reference TRBV7-9 and TRBJ2-3, reads DTGVSQNPRHKITKRGQNVTFRCDPISEHNRLYWYRQTLGQGPEFLTYFQNEAQLEKSRLLSDRFSAERPKGSFSTLEIQRTEQGDSAMYLCASGLAGGSDTQYFGPGTRLTVL.

In its sample, this clonotype was seen a few times. V and J are TRBV28 and TRBJ1-5, with TRBD1 as a possible D gene (6 bases). Per the germline V gene, CDR1 is MDHEN and CDR2 is SYDVKM. V lost 1 base to trimming and J lost 1 base, with 11 bases between them. The CDR3 totals 16 residues. The CDR3 DNA reads TGTGCCAGCAGTTTATATCCAGGGGTGAGCAATCAGCCCCAGCATTTT. It specifies CASSLYPGVSNQPQHF. The entire variable domain, with the rest obtained from reference TRBV28 and TRBJ1-5, is as follows: DVKVTQSSRYLVKRTGEKVFLECVQDMDHENMFWYRQDPGLGLRLIYFSYDVKMKEKGDIPEGYSVSREKKERFSLILESASTNQTSMYLCASSLYPGVSNQPQHFGDGTRLSIL.

This clonotype has a count of ten or more. CDR3 amino acids: CASSPPELARYNEQFF. DNA for the CDR3: TGTGCCAGCAGTCCCCCGGAACTAGCTAGATACAATGAGCAGTTCTTC. The chain joins TRBV27 to TRBJ2-1; the D gene is possibly TRBD2 (6 bases). Germline V CDR1 and CDR2: MNHEY, SMNVEV (reference sequence). The V end was cut by 5 bases, the J end by 4 bases, with 18 bases between. This CDR3 is 16 amino acids long.

The chain is built from TRBV5-1 and TRBJ2-2; D may be TRBD1 or TRBD2 (5 bases each). V was cut by 4 bases and J by 4 bases, with 17 bases left in between. From germline, CDR1 is SGHRS and CDR2 YFSETQ. The CDR3 has 16 residues. As DNA, the CDR3 is TGCGCCAGCAGCGTGGGGACCATCCTGGGCACCGGGGAGCTGTTTTTT. Its translation is CASSVGTILGTGELFF.

This clonotype was observed at least ten times. The genes are TRBV6-2 or TRBV6-3 and TRBJ1-1; the D gene is possibly TRBD1 (6 bases). The CDR3 extends over 16 amino acids. CDR1 is MNHEY and CDR2 is SVGEGT in the germline V gene. V was pared by 0 bases and J by 3 bases, with 14 bases between. The DNA for the CDR3 is TGTGCCAGCAGTTACTCGAGGGGGGATGGGCACACTGAAGCTTTCTTT. Translation: CASSYSRGDGHTEAFF.

V gene TRBV28 combines with J gene TRBJ1-2; 8 positions agree with TRBD1. The CDR3 covers 16 residues. The germline CDR1 and CDR2 sequences are MDHEN and SYDVKM. Germline trimming cut 5 bases from V and 1 base from J; bases unmatched to any gene: 9. The CDR3 DNA reads as TGTGCCAGCAGTCCCCCCGGACAGGGACTTAACTATGGCTACACCTTC. Translated, it gives CASSPPGQGLNYGYTF.

This clonotype has at least ten counts. CDR3 residues: CASSPGGDTQYF. The CDR3 DNA follows: TGTGCCAGCAGCCCGGGGGGAGATACGCAGTATTTT. This chain joins TRBV11-2 and TRBJ2-3; 7 positions agree with TRBD2. Germline CDR1 is SGHAT and CDR2 is FQNNGV. The junction had 1 base not matched to a gene; V was cut back by 5 bases and J by 5 bases. The CDR3 loop spans 12 amino acids.

This clonotype was recorded a few times. The chain combines TRBV2 with TRBJ1-5; 9 bases align to TRBD1. CDR1 SNHLY and CDR2 FYNNEI come from the germline V gene. The CDR3 is 15 residues long. The junction had 5 bases not matched to a gene; V was cut back by 4 bases and J by 4 bases. CDR3 nucleotide sequence: TGTGCCAGCAGTGCTCGCGGGACAGGGAATCAGCCCCAGCATTTT. Protein sequence: CASSARGTGNQPQHF.

In this sample, this clonotype turned up a few times. V gene TRBV6-2 or TRBV6-3 combines with J gene TRBJ2-1; TRBD1 aligns across 8 bases. CDR1 is MNHEY, CDR2 SVGEGT, per germline. This CDR3 has 17 residues. Losses at the gene ends were 7 bases for V and 0 bases for J; bases not matched to a gene: 11. The CDR3 coding sequence is TGTGCCAGCAACGTCCCGGGACAGGAGCCCTCCTACAATGAGCAGTTCTTC. Encoded protein: CASNVPGQEPSYNEQFF.

This clonotype was counted many times. This rearrangement joins TRBV2 to TRBJ2-5; 7 bases fit TRBD2. The junction had 3 bases not matched to a gene; V was cut back by 6 bases and J by 2 bases. The CDR3 loop spans 13 amino acids. Germline loops: CDR1 SNHLY, CDR2 FYNNEI. The CDR3 DNA sequence: TGTGCCAGCAGAGCTAGCGGACAAGAGACCCAGTACTTC. It translates to CASRASGQETQYF.

Concerning this clonotype: Relative to the germline gene, one junction end is altered; a read error may explain this. CDR3 DNA: TGTGCCAGTAGCCAAGAGAGGACAGGCAATCAGCCCCAGCATTTT. It translates to CASSQERTGNQPQHF. The chain couples TRBV3-1 to TRBJ1-5; maybe TRBD1 (6 bases). The CDR3 length is 15 residues. Germline V CDR1 and CDR2: LGHDT, YNNKEL (reference sequence).

The V call is TRBV3-1, the J call TRBJ1-4; 10 bases match TRBD1. J was trimmed by 4 bases and V by 3 bases; bases with no gene match: 5. The V gene's germline CDR1 is LGHDT and CDR2 YNNKEL (reference sequence). The CDR3 is made up of 16 amino acids. DNA of the CDR3: TGTGCCAGCAGCCATTACCGGGACAGGGGTAATGAAAAACTGTTTTTT. Translation gives CASSHYRDRGNEKLFF.

This clonotype was recorded many times. The chain links TRBV6-1 to TRBJ1-2; no clear D gene. From germline, CDR1 is MNHNS and CDR2 SASEGT. The CDR3 length is 17 residues. With 1 base removed from V and 3 bases from J, the gap between germline ends came to 18 bases. The CDR3: CASSEGYRRGLYYGYTF. DNA of the CDR3: TGTGCCAGCAGTGAAGGGTACCGACGCGGTCTCTACTATGGCTACACCTTC.

This clonotype was observed at least ten times. The V call is TRBV11-2, the J call TRBJ1-1; the D is unclear. The CDR3 is made up of 14 amino acids. The V end lost 3 bases, the J end lost 4 bases, and 12 bases lay between the germline ends. The germline gives CDR1 SGHAT, CDR2 FQNNGV. Here the CDR3 DNA reads TGTGCCAGCAGCTTCGGACTGCAGACCACTGAAGCTTTCTTT. Residues: CASSFGLQTTEAFF.

This clonotype came up many times. V and J are TRBV7-9 and TRBJ2-2; D not resolved. The CDR3 has 13 amino acids. Deletions cut 4 bases from V and 4 bases from J, with 7 bases between. Germline V gene sequence: CDR1 SEHNR, CDR2 FQNEAQ (reference sequence). CDR3 protein: CASSYTSTGELFF. CDR3 DNA: TGTGCCAGCAGCTATACTTCCACCGGGGAGCTGTTTTTT.

This clonotype was detected only a few times. This chain joins TRBV20-1 and TRBJ1-5, with no clear D. The CDR3 has 12 amino acids. Trimming stripped 5 bases from V and 0 bases from J, with 5 bases between. Germline assignment: CDR1 DFQATT and CDR2 SNEGSKA (reference sequence). This chain's CDR3 is CSADGSNQPQHF. CDR3 bases: TGCAGTGCTGATGGTAGCAATCAGCCCCAGCATTTT.

A note on this clonotype: A read error is likely, as this CDR3 ends without the conserved phenylalanine or tryptophan. The J gene is TRBJ2-5, the V gene TRBV4-2; D remains unclear. The V and J ends lost 0 bases and 0 bases respectively, with 5 bases between them. Germline CDR1 is LGHNA and CDR2 is YNFKEQ. The CDR3 totals 14 residues. The CDR3 coding sequence is TGTGCCAGCAGCCAAGAACTTAACCAAGAGACCCAGTACTTA. This translates into CASSQELNQETQYL.

This clonotype was seen ten or more times. The chain combines TRBV28 with TRBJ2-1; 10 positions match TRBD2. Per the germline V gene, CDR1 is MDHEN and CDR2 is SYDVKM. This CDR3 is built from 14 residues. With V trimmed by 5 bases and J by 6 bases, 4 bases remained unmatched. CDR3 bases: TGTGCCAGCAGTACTAGCGGGATTGGCAATGAGCAGTTCTTC. Translation gives CASSTSGIGNEQFF.

The sample holds many counts of this clonotype. The genes are TRBV10-2 and TRBJ2-7, with TRBD2 matching over 12 bases. Germline V gene data show CDR1 as WSHSY and CDR2 as SAAADI. The CDR3 has 20 amino acids. V lost 2 bases, J lost 4 bases, and 18 bases stayed unmatched. CDR3 DNA: TGCGCCAGCAGTGAGCCCTCCTCTCCCAGACTAGCGGGGGCCAGATACGAGCAGTACTTC. Its protein product is CASSEPSSPRLAGARYEQYF.

This clonotype appeared many times. As DNA, the CDR3 is TGTGCCAGCAGCTTAGCCCCGGGACTAGCGGGGGAAGAGACCCAGTACTTC. Translated: CASSLAPGLAGEETQYF. The rearrangement links TRBV7-6 to TRBJ2-5; TRBD2 matches at 14 bases. Germline assignment: CDR1 SGHVS and CDR2 FNYEAQ. J was trimmed by 3 bases and V by 0 bases; bases with no gene match: 3. The CDR3 is 17 amino acids.

The chain carries TRBV3-1 and TRBJ2-7, with D perhaps TRBD1 (5 bases). Germline CDR1 reads LGHDT; CDR2 reads YNNKEL (reference sequence). V was clipped by 0 bases and J by 1 base, with 13 bases between them. The CDR3 length is 16 residues. The CDR3 nucleotides read TGTGCCAGCAGCCAAGATATAGGGGAAGGTTCCTACGAGCAGTACTTC. This gives the protein CASSQDIGEGSYEQYF.

The CDR3 protein is CASSYSGQTWYGYTF. The CDR3 nucleotides are TGTGCCAGCAGTTACTCGGGCCAGACCTGGTATGGCTACACCTTC. The chain joins TRBV6-5 to TRBJ1-2; D unresolved. The V gene's germline CDR1 is MNHEY and CDR2 SVGAGI. Deletions cut 0 bases from V and 5 bases from J, with 13 bases between. This CDR3 has 15 amino acids.

The chain recombines TRBV3-1 with TRBJ2-3; 16 nucleotides agree with TRBD2. In germline, CDR1 is LGHDT, CDR2 YNNKEL (reference sequence). The CDR3 has 21 amino acids. J gave up 0 bases and V 4 bases, and 13 bases lay outside the gene matches. The chain's CDR3 is CASSPTQGTSGGVLSTDTQYF. The CDR3 DNA sequence: TGTGCCAGCAGCCCAACCCAGGGGACTAGCGGGGGGGTCCTCAGCACAGATACGCAGTATTTT.

This clonotype was recorded many times. The chain employs TRBV6-1 and TRBJ2-2; D may be TRBD1 or TRBD2 (5 bases each). V was pared by 5 bases and J by 3 bases, with 16 bases between. In germline, CDR1 is MNHNS, CDR2 SASEGT. This CDR3 is 16 amino acids long. CDR3 bases: TGTGCCAGCAGTTCTAGTTCGGGGCGGCACACCGGGGAGCTGTTTTTT. It codes for CASSSSSGRHTGELFF.

This clonotype was seen a few times. The V call is TRBV24-1, the J call TRBJ2-1; D unresolved. CDR3 length equals 12 residues. In germline, CDR1 is KGHDR, CDR2 SFDVKD. Trimming left V 7 bases short and J 4 bases short, with 7 bases between. CDR3 region: CATRGPYNEQFF. CDR3 coding DNA: TGTGCCACCAGGGGTCCTTACAATGAGCAGTTCTTC.

This clonotype was recorded many times. V and J are TRBV6-5 and TRBJ2-7; 10 bases are shared with TRBD2. The germline gives CDR1 MNHEY, CDR2 SVGAGI. This CDR3 region has 16 residues. V dropped 2 bases and J dropped 5; count of bases not matched to a gene: 9. The CDR3 nucleotides read TGTGCCAGCAGTTACGCCCTAGCGGGAGAATTACACGAGCAGTACTTC. Translation: CASSYALAGELHEQYF.

This chain joins TRBV7-3 and TRBJ2-1, with 11 bases identical to TRBD2. Germline V gene data show CDR1 as SGHTA and CDR2 as FQGTGA. J gave up 2 bases and V 5 bases, and 5 bases lay outside the gene matches. This CDR3 spans 16 amino acids. In DNA, the CDR3 is TGTGCCAGCAGCCCCCTAGCGGGAGGCGCCTACAATGAGCAGTTCTTC. This codes for CASSPLAGGAYNEQFF. Looking up the rest from reference TRBV7-3 and TRBJ2-1 gives the full variable domain: GAGVSQTPSNKVTEKGKYVELRCDPISGHTALYWYRQSLGQGPEFLIYFQGTGAADDSGLPNDRFFAVRPEGSVSTLKIQRTERGDSAVYLCASSPLAGGAYNEQFFGPGTRLTVL.